This TCR beta chain was observed in a study of T cells in Graves' hyperthyroidism and ophthalmopathy. Diagnoses rested on clinical symptoms, serum thyroxine and TRAb, thyroid ultrasound and orbital computed tomography. This clonotype was seen ten or more times. Its specificity is not known. Study-wide findings and caveats: The blood repertoire included most of the expanded thyroid clonotypes above 0.001.

The TCR beta CDR3 regions underwent amplification using RNA transcripts as the source. In the first-round RT-PCR of the TCR CDR3, the HTBI primer set was used. TCRdb itself ran the multiplex PCR reads through MiXCR, one entry per CDR3 protein. The sample lists more than 150,000 distinct CDR3 sequences, around 15% seen once, with roughly 30% in the top ten. This receptor was taken from a woman in her 50s with Graves' hyperthyroidism. Sequenced input: blood.

The CDR3 reads CASSYSRDYEQYF. The CDR3 DNA is TGTGCCAGCAGTTACTCGAGGGACTACGAGCAGTACTTC. V gene TRBV6-2 or TRBV6-3 combines with J gene TRBJ2-7, with D perhaps matching TRBD2 (5 bases). V dropped 0 bases and J dropped 3 bases, with 6 bases sitting between them. This CDR3 is 13 amino acids long. CDR1 and CDR2 from the germline V gene are MNHEY and SVGEGT.